This TCR beta chain was captured by sequencing in a study of OX40 agonist ivuxolimab in advanced cancers. Study-level results: With doses of 0.1-3.0 mg/kg, partial responders showed among the lowest clonal expansion.

Measured with immunoSEQ multiplex PCR; TCRdb has only the in-frame clones, and not every one. The sample has roughly 61,000 clones; 87% are singletons. CDR3 size: 16 residues. CDR1 is SGHTA and CDR2 is FQGTGA in the germline V gene. Trimming pared 5 bases from V and 4 bases from J, leaving 19 bases between. Remarks on this clone: Its specificity is unknown.

The TCR was taken from an adult with an advanced solid tumor such as melanoma, head and neck, liver or kidney cancer. The gene calls are TRBV7-3 and TRBJ2-3; D is possibly TRBD2 (7 bases). Source: CD4+ or CD8+ T cells sorted from blood, taken in a trial of the OX40 agonist ivuxolimab. In DNA, the CDR3 is TGTGCCAGCAGCCCCCTGGCGGGGGCGCCCCCAGATACGCAGTATTTT. It codes for CASSPLAGAPPDTQYF.